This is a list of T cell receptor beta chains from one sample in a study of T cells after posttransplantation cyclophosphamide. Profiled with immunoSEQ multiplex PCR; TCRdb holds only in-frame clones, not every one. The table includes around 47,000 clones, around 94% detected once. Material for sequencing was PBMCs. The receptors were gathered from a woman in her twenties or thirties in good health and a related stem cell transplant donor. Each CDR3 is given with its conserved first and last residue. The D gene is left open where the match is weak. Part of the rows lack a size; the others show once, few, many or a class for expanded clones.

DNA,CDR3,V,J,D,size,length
TGTGCCAGCACTAAATGGAACAGGGGGCCGGATACGCAGTATTTT,CASTKWNRGPDTQYF,TRBV2,TRBJ2-3,TRBD1,.,15
TGTGCCAGCGGGACAGGGGGCGAACAGCCCCAGCATTTT,CASGTGGEQPQHF,TRBV5-4,TRBJ1-5,TRBD1,few,13
TGTGCCAGCAGCCTAAAGGGGAGGTACACTGAAGCTTTCTTT,CASSLKGRYTEAFF,TRBV11-2,TRBJ1-1,.,.,14
TGTGCCAGCTACAGCGGAAATTATTACGAGCAGTACTTC,CASYSGNYYEQYF,TRBV6-1,TRBJ2-7,.,once,13
TGTGCCAGCAGCCGGGTTTCGAGCAATCAGCCCCAGCATTTT,CASSRVSSNQPQHF,TRBV6-5,TRBJ1-5,.,.,14
TGTGCCAGTAGTCCAGGGGACGGAGAGACCCAGTACTTC,CASSPGDGETQYF,TRBV19,TRBJ2-5,.,.,13
TGTGCCAGCAGATCAGGGAAAGCTTTCTTT,CASRSGKAFF,TRBV28,TRBJ1-1,.,.,10
TGCAGCGTTGGTCAGGGACTGAACTCTGGAAACACCATATATTTT,CSVGQGLNSGNTIYF,TRBV29-1,TRBJ1-3,.,.,15
TGCGCCAGCAGCCAAGATCATGACAGGGGGCTTGGCGGGGCCAACGTCCTGACTTTC,CASSQDHDRGLGGANVLTF,TRBV4-3,TRBJ2-6,TRBD1,.,19
TGTGCCAGCAGCAGGGGACAGGGGGGCTCCTACGAGCAGTACTTC,CASSRGQGGSYEQYF,TRBV5-4,TRBJ2-7,TRBD1,.,15
TGTGCCAGCAGCAAAGAGGAAGGCAATCAGCCCCAGCATTTT,CASSKEEGNQPQHF,TRBV7-6,TRBJ1-5,.,.,14
TGTGCCAGCAGCGTTCAGGGAAACTATGGCTACACCTTC,CASSVQGNYGYTF,TRBV7-9,TRBJ1-2,.,once,13
TGTGCCAGCAGTTTATTTGGGACAGGGGACTCTAATGAAAAACTGTTTTTT,CASSLFGTGDSNEKLFF,TRBV27,TRBJ1-4,TRBD1,.,17
TGTGCCAGCAGTTTGTCAGGGACAGGGAAGACGGGGACCCAGTACTTC,CASSLSGTGKTGTQYF,TRBV28,TRBJ2-5,TRBD1,.,16
TGTGCCAGCTCGCCTACAGGGTTAAGTGGAAACACCATATATTTT,CASSPTGLSGNTIYF,TRBV18,TRBJ1-3,.,.,15
TGTGCCAGCAGCTTGGGCCCGGACAGGGATAATTCACCCCTCCACTTT,CASSLGPDRDNSPLHF,TRBV7-2,TRBJ1-6,TRBD1,.,16
TGCGCCAGCAGCGCGCCAGGGGGTTTAAGCAATCAGCCCCAGCATTTT,CASSAPGGLSNQPQHF,TRBV4-1,TRBJ1-5,TRBD1,.,16
TGTGCCAGTGAAACAGGGGATAAGGGAAACACCATATATTTT,CASETGDKGNTIYF,TRBV19,TRBJ1-3,TRBD1,.,14
TGCGCCAGCACTGACCGACAGGGGAATACTAACGAGCAGTACTTC,CASTDRQGNTNEQYF,TRBV5-1,TRBJ2-7,TRBD1,.,15
TGCGCCAGCAGCCAAGAGCTGGCTCTTTGGGGGGGACCTTTGAACACTGAAGCTTTCTTT,CASSQELALWGGPLNTEAFF,TRBV4-3,TRBJ1-1,.,.,20
TGTGCCTGGAGTGCCACGGGGAACACTGAAGCTTTCTTT,CAWSATGNTEAFF,TRBV30,TRBJ1-1,.,medium-sized,13
TGTGCCAGCAGCGTGGGACAGGGCAATGAAAAACTGTTTTTT,CASSVGQGNEKLFF,TRBV9,TRBJ1-4,TRBD1,.,14
TGTGCCTGCCACGACAGAGCCTCTGGAAACACCATATATTTT,CACHDRASGNTIYF,TRBV30,TRBJ1-3,.,.,14
TGTGCTAGTGGTTTGCCGGTAGATACGCAGTATTTT,CASGLPVDTQYF,TRBV12-5,TRBJ2-3,.,.,12
TGTGCCAGCAGCTCTGGGGCCGGGGGGTACGAGCAGTACTTC,CASSSGAGGYEQYF,TRBV5-6,TRBJ2-7,TRBD2,.,14
TGTGCCAGCAGCTTAGGCAGGGGTGATGGCTACACCTTC,CASSLGRGDGYTF,TRBV7-2,TRBJ1-2,.,.,13
TGTGCCAGCAGTTGGGGCCCCCTGAACTATGGCTACACCTTC,CASSWGPLNYGYTF,TRBV27,TRBJ1-2,.,.,14
TGTGCCAGTCAGGGTGGCTATGGCTACACCTTC,CASQGGYGYTF,TRBV6-5,TRBJ1-2,.,.,11
TGTGCCAGCAGCTTATCTGGGCCCGGGGAGCTGTTTTTT,CASSLSGPGELFF,TRBV7-3,TRBJ2-2,.,.,13
TGTGCCAGCAGACCCGGGGGAGGAGGAAACACCATATATTTT,CASRPGGGGNTIYF,TRBV6-6,TRBJ1-3,.,.,14
TGTGCCAGCAGCTTGATAGGGGCTGGGGAGAACACTGAAGCTTTCTTT,CASSLIGAGENTEAFF,TRBV5-6,TRBJ1-1,.,.,16
TGTGCCAGCAGGAGGGGACTAGCGGGGACCACAGATACGCAGTATTTT,CASRRGLAGTTDTQYF,TRBV5-4,TRBJ2-3,TRBD2,.,16
TGTGCCAGTAAAAAACTCTTGAACACCGGGGAGCTGTTTTTT,CASKKLLNTGELFF,TRBV19,TRBJ2-2,.,.,14
TGTGCCAGCAGCTTAGTCCCAGGGAACACTGAAGCTTTCTTT,CASSLVPGNTEAFF,TRBV11-2,TRBJ1-1,.,.,14
TGTGCCAGCAGCTTGGGACTAACTAGCACAGATACGCAGTATTTT,CASSLGLTSTDTQYF,TRBV11-2,TRBJ2-3,TRBD2,.,15
TGCGCCAGCAGCTCCGGGACAGAGAACACTGAAGCTTTCTTT,CASSSGTENTEAFF,TRBV5-1,TRBJ1-1,TRBD1,.,14
TGTGCCAGCAGCGCCGGGACAGGGGGCTTAAAGGAGCAGTTCTTC,CASSAGTGGLKEQFF,TRBV7-9,TRBJ2-1,TRBD1,.,15
TGTGCCAGCAGCGCTAGCGGGGGTCCCGTGTACAATGAGCAGTTCTTC,CASSASGGPVYNEQFF,TRBV7-2,TRBJ2-1,TRBD2,.,16
TGCGCCAGCAGTGGTCCTAGCGGGGGGTCCTACGAGCAGTACTTC,CASSGPSGGSYEQYF,TRBV10-1,TRBJ2-7,TRBD2,.,15
TGTGCCAGCAGCGGGGCACCTAACTATGGCTACACCTTC,CASSGAPNYGYTF,TRBV7-9,TRBJ1-2,.,.,13
TGTGCCAGTAGTACTGTACCAACAGGTCCCCTAAGTCGGGGCTACACCTTC,CASSTVPTGPLSRGYTF,TRBV19,TRBJ1-2,.,.,17
TGTGCCAGCAGCCCCCACTCAGGGGGCAATCAGCCCCAGCATTTT,CASSPHSGGNQPQHF,TRBV6-4,TRBJ1-5,.,.,15
TGCGCCAGCAGCCAAGGATACGGGGACTGGGACACTGAAGCTTTCTTT,CASSQGYGDWDTEAFF,TRBV4-3,TRBJ1-1,.,.,16
TGTGCCAGCAGTGTGGACAGGAGCTCTGGAAACACCATATATTTT,CASSVDRSSGNTIYF,TRBV2,TRBJ1-3,TRBD1,.,15
TGTGCCAGCAGCAAAGACGGGGGAGTCGCCTACGAGCAGTACTTC,CASSKDGGVAYEQYF,TRBV5-6,TRBJ2-7,.,.,15
TGTGCCAGCAGCTTAGGGGCAGGGTCCTACGAGCAGTACTTC,CASSLGAGSYEQYF,TRBV7-2,TRBJ2-7,.,.,14
TGTGCCAGCAGCCTCAAGGGACAGGCTAACTATGGCTACACCTTC,CASSLKGQANYGYTF,TRBV5-6,TRBJ1-2,TRBD1,.,15
TGTGCCAGCAGCTCTCGAGACAGGGGACCACAAGAGACCCAGTACTTC,CASSSRDRGPQETQYF,TRBV5-4,TRBJ2-5,TRBD1,.,16
TGTGCCAGCAGTGAAACGGGGGGGGGAAACCAAGAGACCCAGTACTTC,CASSETGGGNQETQYF,TRBV25-1,TRBJ2-5,TRBD2,.,16
TGCAGCGTTGGGTTGATAGGGAGTAATGAAAAACTGTTTTTT,CSVGLIGSNEKLFF,TRBV29-1,TRBJ1-4,.,.,14
TGTGCCAGCTCACCGGGACTCACATCGGGCACAGATACGCAGTATTTT,CASSPGLTSGTDTQYF,TRBV18,TRBJ2-3,.,.,16
TGCGCCAGCAGTGAGCAGGGGGCGCGGACTGAAGCTTTCTTT,CASSEQGARTEAFF,TRBV10-2,TRBJ1-1,TRBD1,.,14
TGTGCCAGCAGCTTAGATCCGTGGGTGGAGCGGCAAGAGACCCAGTACTTC,CASSLDPWVERQETQYF,TRBV7-9,TRBJ2-5,.,once,17
TGTGCCAGCAGTTCAGGGGCCCTTGAAGCTTTCTTT,CASSSGALEAFF,TRBV6-5,TRBJ1-1,.,.,12
TGTGCCAGTAGTCGGGGTAGCGCCTACAATGAGCAGTTCTTC,CASSRGSAYNEQFF,TRBV7-9,TRBJ2-1,.,.,14